This is a list of T cell receptor beta chains from one sample in a study of tumor-infiltrating lymphocytes in primary liver carcinoma. MiXCR, applied by TCRdb to the multiplex PCR reads, yields one record per CDR3 protein. The top ten clones hold approximately 9% of a sample with around 330,000 distinct CDR3 sequences, over 55% of them seen once. Sequencing was done on a sample of peripheral blood. Receptors originate from a man between 40 and 49 years old with primary liver carcinoma and hepatitis B virus infection. Each CDR3 is given with its conserved first and last residue.

J gene: TRBJ1-3
CDR3 length: 13
V gene: TRBV29-1
CDR3 protein: CRVIRPGGSTIYF

J gene: TRBJ1-4
CDR3 length: 14
V gene: TRBV5-1
CDR3 protein: CASSPSAPWEKLFF

J gene: TRBJ2-2
CDR3 length: 16
V gene: TRBV6-2/TRBV6-3
CDR3 protein: CASSYLGGSESGELFF

J gene: TRBJ2-7
CDR3 length: 15
V gene: TRBV12-3/TRBV12-4
CDR3 protein: CASSRAVGSSYEQYF

J gene: TRBJ2-4
CDR3 length: 14
V gene: TRBV2
CDR3 protein: CASSEENGRNIQYF

J gene: TRBJ2-1
CDR3 length: 15
V gene: TRBV14
CDR3 protein: CASSQLAGRRGYEFF

J gene: TRBJ2-7
CDR3 length: 15
V gene: TRBV5-1
CDR3 protein: CASSLMAGAAYEQYF

J gene: TRBJ2-5
CDR3 length: 15
V gene: TRBV11-1
CDR3 protein: CASSFGGVSRETQYF

J gene: TRBJ2-6
CDR3 length: 19
V gene: TRBV6-1
CDR3 protein: CASSESLTQIRSGANVLTF

J gene: TRBJ1-3
CDR3 length: 17
V gene: TRBV7-9
CDR3 protein: CASSPFGTGSSGNTIYF

J gene: TRBJ2-5
CDR3 length: 18
V gene: TRBV4-2
CDR3 protein: CASSQGANGGGYQETQYF

J gene: TRBJ2-1
CDR3 length: 14
V gene: TRBV14
CDR3 protein: CASSRLAGGAEQFF

J gene: TRBJ2-7
CDR3 length: 11
V gene: TRBV6-6
CDR3 protein: CASSSSHEQYF

J gene: TRBJ1-1
CDR3 length: 16
V gene: TRBV6-5
CDR3 protein: CASSYWLGDMNTEAFF

J gene: TRBJ2-6
CDR3 length: 17
V gene: TRBV10-3
CDR3 protein: CATKKAGPLAGANVLTF

J gene: TRBJ1-3
CDR3 length: 16
V gene: TRBV5-4
CDR3 protein: CASSTSGQGTENTIYF

J gene: TRBJ2-1
CDR3 length: 14
V gene: TRBV12-5
CDR3 protein: CASARDRSYNEQFF

J gene: TRBJ2-7
CDR3 length: 15
V gene: TRBV29-1
CDR3 protein: CSVEGQGARGYEQYF

J gene: TRBJ2-5
CDR3 length: 14
V gene: TRBV28
CDR3 protein: CASSSPPSVETQYF

J gene: TRBJ2-5
CDR3 length: 14
V gene: TRBV6-2/TRBV6-3
CDR3 protein: CASSPDRVKETQYF

J gene: TRBJ1-4
CDR3 length: 14
V gene: TRBV11-2
CDR3 protein: CVSSLTGVFGKLFF

J gene: TRBJ1-6
CDR3 length: 14
V gene: TRBV5-6
CDR3 protein: CASSFDGYNSPLHF

J gene: TRBJ2-1
CDR3 length: 13
V gene: TRBV28
CDR3 protein: CASKTSGIGEQFF

J gene: TRBJ2-1
CDR3 length: 13
V gene: TRBV5-1
CDR3 protein: CTSRRTGENEQFF

J gene: TRBJ2-7
CDR3 length: 15
V gene: TRBV10-3
CDR3 protein: CAISKSSGGTYEQYF

J gene: TRBJ2-6
CDR3 length: 18
V gene: TRBV28
CDR3 protein: CASSLRTGGGSGANVLTF

J gene: TRBJ2-1
CDR3 length: 14
V gene: TRBV14
CDR3 protein: CASSQDGSAGKQFF

J gene: TRBJ2-5
CDR3 length: 12
V gene: TRBV4-1
CDR3 protein: CASSQIGETQYF

J gene: TRBJ1-1
CDR3 length: 13
V gene: TRBV6-5
CDR3 protein: CASSCLGGLEAFF

J gene: TRBJ2-1
CDR3 length: 18
V gene: TRBV6-1
CDR3 protein: CASSERTSGSGSYNEQFF

J gene: TRBJ2-5
CDR3 length: 15
V gene: TRBV28
CDR3 protein: CASRPTSGRPQTQYF

J gene: TRBJ2-7
CDR3 length: 15
V gene: TRBV6-2/TRBV6-3
CDR3 protein: CASTSSGESGGEQYF

J gene: TRBJ2-7
CDR3 length: 14
V gene: TRBV6-1
CDR3 protein: CACKLRVTFYEQYF

J gene: TRBJ2-1
CDR3 length: 16
V gene: TRBV5-1
CDR3 protein: CASSLSRGSSYNEQFF

J gene: TRBJ2-2
CDR3 length: 12
V gene: TRBV28
CDR3 protein: CASRDPPGELFF

J gene: TRBJ2-7
CDR3 length: 15
V gene: TRBV5-1
CDR3 protein: CASSLLTGIGYKQYF

J gene: TRBJ2-7
CDR3 length: 15
V gene: TRBV28
CDR3 protein: CASSSSQGRRYEKYF

J gene: TRBJ2-1
CDR3 length: 15
V gene: TRBV12-3/TRBV12-4
CDR3 protein: CASSFLAGGPREQFF

J gene: TRBJ2-2
CDR3 length: 13
V gene: TRBV29-1
CDR3 protein: CSGQESGIGKLFF

J gene: TRBJ2-3
CDR3 length: 10
V gene: TRBV29-1
CDR3 protein: CSLSEDTQYF

J gene: TRBJ2-5
CDR3 length: 14
V gene: TRBV5-1
CDR3 protein: CASTAAGGQETQYF

J gene: TRBJ2-1
CDR3 length: 14
V gene: TRBV6-6
CDR3 protein: CASSPGLAFPWQFF

J gene: TRBJ2-2
CDR3 length: 15
V gene: TRBV11-3
CDR3 protein: CASGFGMGNTGELFF

J gene: TRBJ1-3
CDR3 length: 16
V gene: TRBV14
CDR3 protein: CASSPKRRVTGNTIYF

J gene: TRBJ2-1
CDR3 length: 16
V gene: TRBV12-3/TRBV12-4
CDR3 protein: CASRTRCRSSYNERSF

J gene: TRBJ1-5
CDR3 length: 13
V gene: TRBV18
CDR3 protein: CASSPGTNQPQHF

J gene: TRBJ2-7
CDR3 length: 14
V gene: TRBV28
CDR3 protein: CASRRSGGRYEQYF

J gene: TRBJ2-3
CDR3 length: 15
V gene: TRBV7-8
CDR3 protein: CASSKIRGATDTQYF

J gene: TRBJ2-1
CDR3 length: 15
V gene: TRBV7-9
CDR3 protein: CASSLGDSGENEQFF

J gene: TRBJ1-6
CDR3 length: 16
V gene: TRBV10-2
CDR3 protein: CASSVRQGAGSSPLHF

J gene: TRBJ1-3
CDR3 length: 16
V gene: TRBV12-3/TRBV12-4
CDR3 protein: CASSLCSSAPGSTIYF

J gene: TRBJ1-1
CDR3 length: 13
V gene: TRBV6-2/TRBV6-3
CDR3 protein: CASIGTANTEAFF

J gene: TRBJ2-5
CDR3 length: 16
V gene: TRBV4-3
CDR3 protein: CASNQEGNLPGTAQYF

J gene: TRBJ2-2
CDR3 length: 14
V gene: TRBV5-4
CDR3 protein: CASSFDERTRDLFF